The rows below give T cell receptor beta chains drawn from one sample of a study of early T cells in non-severe SARS-CoV-2 infection. TCRdb independently ran MiXCR on the 5' RACE reads; one entry per CDR3 protein. Of 75,000 to 80,000 distinct CDR3 sequences listed, less than 20% are singletons. The sample consisted of whole blood. The receptors come from an adult who was a healthcare worker with PCR-confirmed SARS-CoV-2 infection or an uninfected control (not recorded which). Each CDR3 is given with its conserved first and last residue. The D gene is left open where the match is weak. Clone size appears in some rows only: once, few, many, or a class for an expanded clone.

size,V,D,J,DNA,CDR3
few,TRBV29-1,TRBD2,TRBJ2-1,TGCAGCGTTGCCCCCGGGGGGGGGGCCTACAATGAGCAGTTCTTC,CSVAPGGGAYNEQFF
few,TRBV28,TRBD1,TRBJ2-7,TGTGCCAGCAGTTTATTCGCAGGGGGCTACGAGCAGTACTTC,CASSLFAGGYEQYF
few,TRBV6-4,NA,TRBJ2-2,TGTGCCAGCAGTGACGGGAACACCGGGGAGCTGTTTTTT,CASSDGNTGELFF
few,TRBV20-1,NA,TRBJ1-4,TGCAGTGCTAGAAAGGGAGGTACTGAAAAACTGTTTTTT,CSARKGGTEKLFF
NA,TRBV6-1,NA,TRBJ2-2,TGTGCCAGCAGTGAATATTCCTACACCGGGGAGCTGTTTTTT,CASSEYSYTGELFF
once,TRBV21-1,NA,TRBJ2-3,TGTGCCAGCAACAAAAACGCGCCGGAACTCCCGACCTGCACAGATACGCAGTATTTT,CASNKNAPELPTCTDTQYF
many,TRBV6-5,TRBD1,TRBJ2-6,TGTGCCAGCAGTCCGGGACAGGGGCCCCCTGGGGCCAACGTCCTGACTTTC,CASSPGQGPPGANVLTF
few,TRBV11-3,NA,TRBJ2-1,TGTGCCAGCAGCTTAAAACAGGGCTCCTACAATGAGCAGTTCTTC,CASSLKQGSYNEQFF
few,TRBV3-1,NA,TRBJ1-1,TGTGCCAGCAGCCAAGATCGGGCTGAAGTTTTCTTT,CASSQDRAEVFF
few,TRBV12-3/TRBV12-4,TRBD2,TRBJ2-1,TGTGCCAGCAGTCATCTAGCGGGAGTCTACAATGAGCAGTTCTTC,CASSHLAGVYNEQFF
NA,TRBV2,TRBD1,TRBJ1-5,TGTGCCAGCAGTCCCGGGACAGGGACCCATCAGCCCCAGCATTTT,CASSPGTGTHQPQHF
NA,TRBV9,TRBD2,TRBJ2-5,TGTGCCAGCAGCCTGCGGGAGGGGGTGCTAGAGACCCAGTACTTC,CASSLREGVLETQYF
NA,TRBV5-1,TRBD1,TRBJ2-2,TGCGCCAGCAGCCGAACCGGGACAGGGCACGCGAACACCGGGGAGCTGTTTTTT,CASSRTGTGHANTGELFF
few,TRBV19,NA,TRBJ2-4,TGTGCCAGTAGTCGCGGGGTGGGGAGCAAAAACATTCAGTACTTC,CASSRGVGSKNIQYF
few,TRBV6-2/TRBV6-3,TRBD1,TRBJ1-4,TGTGCCAGCAGTTACTCGGACAGGAATGAAAAACTGTTTTTT,CASSYSDRNEKLFF
NA,TRBV2,TRBD2,TRBJ2-5,TGTGCCAGCAGTGAAGGGACTAGCGGGAGGGACCAGTACTTC,CASSEGTSGRDQYF
NA,TRBV6-6,TRBD1,TRBJ1-2,TGTGCCAGCAGCGACAGGGCTCACTATGGCTACACCTTC,CASSDRAHYGYTF
many,TRBV19,NA,TRBJ1-1,TGTGCCAGTAGGCAGGGGACCAACACTGAAGCTTTCTTT,CASRQGTNTEAFF
NA,TRBV10-2,TRBD1,TRBJ2-7,TGCGCCAGCAGCGTAACAGGGGACGAGCAGTACTTC,CASSVTGDEQYF
many,TRBV5-5,TRBD1,TRBJ2-6,TGTGCCAGCAGCTTGAACAGGGGGCTAGGCTCTGGGGCCAACGTCCTGACTTTC,CASSLNRGLGSGANVLTF
NA,TRBV6-5,NA,TRBJ2-6,TGTGCCAGCAGTAGCAGGGTCGTCCCCTCTGGGGCCAACGTCCTGACTTTC,CASSSRVVPSGANVLTF
many,TRBV12-3/TRBV12-4,NA,TRBJ2-1,TGTGCCAGCAGTTTTAAGCGGTCCTACAATGAGCAGTTCTTC,CASSFKRSYNEQFF
NA,TRBV29-1,NA,TRBJ2-3,TGCAGCGTTGTGAACGGGGATACGCAGTATTTT,CSVVNGDTQYF
NA,TRBV7-7,TRBD2,TRBJ2-5,TGTGCTAGCAGCTTGCAACCACTAGCGGGAGGGCCCCAAGAGACCCAGTACTTC,CASSLQPLAGGPQETQYF
many,TRBV29-1,TRBD2,TRBJ2-7,TGCAGCGCCTTGGGACTAGCGGGCGAGCAGTACTTC,CSALGLAGEQYF
few,TRBV29-1,TRBD2,TRBJ2-7,TGCAGCGTTGCCGGGACTACCACCTACGAGCAGTACTTC,CSVAGTTTYEQYF
NA,TRBV7-2,NA,TRBJ2-4,TGTGCCAGCAGCTTAGTTTCGCCAGCTTCGGCCAAAAACATTCAGTACTTC,CASSLVSPASAKNIQYF
few,TRBV18,NA,TRBJ2-7,TGTGCCAGCTCACCACCGCAGTCGGGGTTCGAGCAGTACTTC,CASSPPQSGFEQYF
NA,TRBV29-1,NA,TRBJ2-7,TGCAGCGTTGAAGATAGAAGCCCCGAGCAGTACTTC,CSVEDRSPEQYF
NA,TRBV11-1,NA,TRBJ2-1,TGTGCCAGCACCTCAAGCGGGTTCAATGAGCAGTTCTTC,CASTSSGFNEQFF
few,TRBV3-1,TRBD1,TRBJ1-2,TGTGCCAGCAGCCCCTGGACAGGGGGGAACTATGGCTACACCTTC,CASSPWTGGNYGYTF
many,TRBV9,TRBD2,TRBJ2-1,TGTGCCAGCAGCGTAGGGCTAGCGGGAAACTACAATGAGCAGTTCTTC,CASSVGLAGNYNEQFF
NA,TRBV4-1,TRBD1,TRBJ1-3,TGCGCCAGCAGCCAAGACAGGGGGCGAAACACCATATATTTT,CASSQDRGRNTIYF
few,TRBV10-1,NA,TRBJ2-7,TGCGCCAGCAGTGAGTCGTGGGGGCTCTCCTGCGAGCAGTACTTC,CASSESWGLSCEQYF
few,TRBV7-2,NA,TRBJ1-3,TGTGCCAGCAGCTTAGATCGAGCCTCTGGAAACACCATATATTTT,CASSLDRASGNTIYF
few,TRBV9,TRBD1,TRBJ2-7,TGTGCCAGCAGCGGGGACAGGGGCTACGAGCAGTACTTC,CASSGDRGYEQYF
many,TRBV2,NA,TRBJ2-6,TGTGCCAGCAGTGGCGAGTGGGAGGTGGGGACCAACGTCCTGACTTTC,CASSGEWEVGTNVLTF
NA,TRBV7-2,TRBD2,TRBJ2-5,TGTGCCAGCAGCTATCAGCGGGGGAGACAAGAGACCCAGTACTTC,CASSYQRGRQETQYF